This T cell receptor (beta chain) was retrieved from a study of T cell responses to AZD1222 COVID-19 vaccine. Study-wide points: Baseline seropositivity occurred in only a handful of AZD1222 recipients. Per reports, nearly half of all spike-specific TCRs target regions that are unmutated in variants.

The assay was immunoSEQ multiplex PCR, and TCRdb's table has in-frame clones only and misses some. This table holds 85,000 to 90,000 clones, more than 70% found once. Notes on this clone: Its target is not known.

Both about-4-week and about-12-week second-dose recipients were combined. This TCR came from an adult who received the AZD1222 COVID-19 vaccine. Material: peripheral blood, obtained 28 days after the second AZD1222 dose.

The CDR3 loop reads CASSQDQLHSGANVLTF. CDR3 DNA sequence: TGTGCCAGCAGCCAAGATCAGCTGCACTCTGGGGCCAACGTCCTGACTTTC. The rearrangement links TRBV4-2 to TRBJ2-6; no firm D call. V lost 0 bases, J lost 0 bases, and 9 bases lay in between. Germline loops: CDR1 LGHNA, CDR2 YNFKEQ. The CDR3 spans 17 residues.